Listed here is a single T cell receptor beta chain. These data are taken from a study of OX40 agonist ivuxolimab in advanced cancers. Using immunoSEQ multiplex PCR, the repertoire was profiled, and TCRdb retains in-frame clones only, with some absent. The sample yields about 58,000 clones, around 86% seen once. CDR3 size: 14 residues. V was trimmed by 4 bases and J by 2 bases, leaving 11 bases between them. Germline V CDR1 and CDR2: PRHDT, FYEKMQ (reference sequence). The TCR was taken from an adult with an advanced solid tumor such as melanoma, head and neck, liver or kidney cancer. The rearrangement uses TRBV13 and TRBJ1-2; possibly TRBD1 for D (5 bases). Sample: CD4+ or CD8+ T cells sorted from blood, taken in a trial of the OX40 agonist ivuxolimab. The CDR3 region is CASSWGTVNYGYTF. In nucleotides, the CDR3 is TGTGCCAGCAGCTGGGGGACGGTAAACTATGGCTACACCTTC.